Detailed here is one T cell receptor (beta chain). TCRdb re-called the RACE reads through MiXCR, storing one row per CDR3 protein. This sample has under 40,000 distinct CDR3 sequences, with 5% to 8% found just once. These data originate in a study of human T cells and chemical hapten exposure. Sample time point: patch test 1, 2 weeks after DPC sensitization. Treatment indicated: therapeutic diphenylcyclopropenone sensitization with weekly scalp DPC. It was unfractionated whole blood from which total RNA was extracted. Germline CDR1 reads SGHRS; CDR2 reads YFSETQ. The CDR3 has 12 amino acids. Trimming left V 0 bases short and J 11 bases short, with 9 bases between.

The starting material was whole blood, obtained in connection with sensitization to the hapten diphenylcyclopropenone (DPC). V usage is TRBV5-1 and J usage is TRBJ2-4; D is possibly TRBD2 (5 bases). This receptor was obtained from a woman aged 25 to 39 with alopecia areata. Some clones in this sample may be carry-over from other donors' samples. The CDR3 loop is CASSLEIGVQYF. The CDR3 nucleotides are TGCGCCAGCAGCTTGGAGATCGGGGTTCAGTACTTC.